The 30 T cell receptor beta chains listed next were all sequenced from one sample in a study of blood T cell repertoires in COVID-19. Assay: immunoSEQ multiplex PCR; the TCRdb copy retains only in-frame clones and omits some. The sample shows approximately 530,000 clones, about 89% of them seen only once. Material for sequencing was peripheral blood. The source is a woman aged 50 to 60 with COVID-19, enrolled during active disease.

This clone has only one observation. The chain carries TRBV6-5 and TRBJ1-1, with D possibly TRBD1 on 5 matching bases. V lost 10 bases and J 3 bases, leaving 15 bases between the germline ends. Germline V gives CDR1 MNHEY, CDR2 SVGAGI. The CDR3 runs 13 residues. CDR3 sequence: CATRDFSDTEAFF. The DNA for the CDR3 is TGTGCCACCCGGGACTTCTCGGACACTGAAGCTTTCTTT.

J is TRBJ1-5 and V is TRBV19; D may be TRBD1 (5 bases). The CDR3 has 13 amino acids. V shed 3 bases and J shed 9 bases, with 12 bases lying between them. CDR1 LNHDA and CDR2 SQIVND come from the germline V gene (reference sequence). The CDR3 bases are TGTGCCAGTAGTATGGGAGGGGAGGGGCCCCAGCATTTT. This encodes CASSMGGEGPQHF.

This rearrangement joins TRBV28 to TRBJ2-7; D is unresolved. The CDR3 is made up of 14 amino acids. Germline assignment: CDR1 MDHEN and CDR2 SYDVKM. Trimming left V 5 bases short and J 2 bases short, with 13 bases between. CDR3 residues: CASSINRHPYEQYF. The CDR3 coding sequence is TGTGCCAGCAGTATCAATCGACACCCCTACGAGCAGTACTTC.

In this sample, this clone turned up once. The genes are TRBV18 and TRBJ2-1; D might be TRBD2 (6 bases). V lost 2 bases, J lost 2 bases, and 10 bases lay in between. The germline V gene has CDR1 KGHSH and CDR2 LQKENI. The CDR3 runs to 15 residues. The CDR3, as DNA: TGTGCCAGCTCACCAACTCGGGGGACCTACAATGAGCAGTTCTTC. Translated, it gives CASSPTRGTYNEQFF.

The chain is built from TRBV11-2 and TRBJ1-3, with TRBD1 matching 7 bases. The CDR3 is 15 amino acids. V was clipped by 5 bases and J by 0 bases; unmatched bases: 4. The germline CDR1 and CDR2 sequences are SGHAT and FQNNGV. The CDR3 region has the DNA TGTGCCAGCAGCCCGAGGGGGCTCTCTGGAAACACCATATATTTT. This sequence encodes CASSPRGLSGNTIYF. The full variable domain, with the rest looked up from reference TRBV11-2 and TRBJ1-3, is EAGVAQSPRYKIIEKRQSVAFWCNPISGHATLYWYQQILGQGPKLLIQFQNNGVVDDSQLPKDRFSAERLKGVDSTLKIQPAKLEDSAVYLCASSPRGLSGNTIYFGEGSWLTVV.

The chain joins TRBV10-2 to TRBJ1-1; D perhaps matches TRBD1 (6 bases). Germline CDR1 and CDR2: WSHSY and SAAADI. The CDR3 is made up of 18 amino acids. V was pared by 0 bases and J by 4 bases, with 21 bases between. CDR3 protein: CASSESGGGTLVGTEAFF. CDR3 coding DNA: TGCGCCAGCAGTGAGTCGGGAGGGGGGACACTGGTGGGCACTGAAGCTTTCTTT.

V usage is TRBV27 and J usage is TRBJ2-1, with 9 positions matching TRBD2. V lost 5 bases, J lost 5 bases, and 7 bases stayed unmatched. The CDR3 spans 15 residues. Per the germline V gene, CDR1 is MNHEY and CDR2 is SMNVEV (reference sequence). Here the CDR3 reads CASSPGAGGHNEQFF. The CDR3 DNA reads TGTGCCAGCAGTCCAGGGGCGGGGGGGCACAATGAGCAGTTCTTC.

CDR3 nucleotide sequence: TGCGCCACCTGCCCGGGCAGGGAGGACGGCCTTAGCAATCAGCCCCAGCATTTT. Protein sequence: CATCPGREDGLSNQPQHF. This rearrangement joins TRBV5-1 to TRBJ1-5; possible D gene TRBD1, 5 bases. Deletions cut 9 bases from V and 0 bases from J, with 25 bases between. This CDR3 comprises 18 residues. Germline V gives CDR1 SGHRS, CDR2 YFSETQ.

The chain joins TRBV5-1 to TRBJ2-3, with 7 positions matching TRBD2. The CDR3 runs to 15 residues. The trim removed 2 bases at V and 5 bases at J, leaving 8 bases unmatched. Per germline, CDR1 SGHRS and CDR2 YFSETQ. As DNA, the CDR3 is TGCGCCAGCAGCTTACAACGGGGGGATGGAGATACGCAGTATTTT. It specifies CASSLQRGDGDTQYF.

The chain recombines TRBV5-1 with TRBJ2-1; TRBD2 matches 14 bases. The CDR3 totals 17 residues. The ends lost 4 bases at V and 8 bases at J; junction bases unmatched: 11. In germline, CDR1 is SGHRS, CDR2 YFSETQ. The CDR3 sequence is CASSPTRTSGGPYEQFF. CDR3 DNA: TGCGCCAGCAGCCCCACCCGGACTAGCGGGGGGCCCTATGAGCAGTTCTTC.

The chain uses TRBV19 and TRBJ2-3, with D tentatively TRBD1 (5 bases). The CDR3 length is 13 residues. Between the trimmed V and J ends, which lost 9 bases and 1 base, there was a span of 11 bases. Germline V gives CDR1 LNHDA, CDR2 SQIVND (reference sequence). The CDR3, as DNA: TGTGCCAGCCGGCCACAGGGCACAGATACGCAGTATTTT. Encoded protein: CASRPQGTDTQYF.

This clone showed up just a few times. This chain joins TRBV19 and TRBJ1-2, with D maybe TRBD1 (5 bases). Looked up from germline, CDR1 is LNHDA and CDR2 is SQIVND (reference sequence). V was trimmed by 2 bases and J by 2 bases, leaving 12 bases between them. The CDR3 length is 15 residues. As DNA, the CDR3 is TGTGCCAGTAGTATACAGGGATGGATGAACTATGGCTACACCTTC. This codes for CASSIQGWMNYGYTF.

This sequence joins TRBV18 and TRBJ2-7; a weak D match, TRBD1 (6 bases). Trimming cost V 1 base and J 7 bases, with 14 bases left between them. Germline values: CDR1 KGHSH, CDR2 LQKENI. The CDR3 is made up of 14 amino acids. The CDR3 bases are TGTGCCAGCTCACCACGGACAGCCGCAGGGGAGCAGTACTTC. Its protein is CASSPRTAAGEQYF.

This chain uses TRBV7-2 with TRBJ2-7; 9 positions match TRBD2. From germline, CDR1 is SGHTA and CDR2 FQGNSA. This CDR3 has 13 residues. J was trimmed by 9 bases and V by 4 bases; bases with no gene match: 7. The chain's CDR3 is CASSSPGTSPQYF. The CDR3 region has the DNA TGTGCCAGCAGCTCCCCCGGGACTAGCCCGCAGTACTTC. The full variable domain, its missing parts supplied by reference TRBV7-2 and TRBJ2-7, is GAGVSQSPSNKVTEKGKDVELRCDPISGHTALYWYRQSLGQGLEFLIYFQGNSAPDKSGLPSDRFSAERTGGSVSTLTIQRTQQEDSAVYLCASSSPGTSPQYFGPGTRLTVT.

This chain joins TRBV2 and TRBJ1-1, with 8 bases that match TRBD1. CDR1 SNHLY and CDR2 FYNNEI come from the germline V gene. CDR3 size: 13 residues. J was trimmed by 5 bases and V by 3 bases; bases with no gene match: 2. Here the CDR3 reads CASSDQGATEAFF. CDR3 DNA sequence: TGTGCCAGCAGTGATCAGGGGGCGACTGAAGCTTTCTTT.

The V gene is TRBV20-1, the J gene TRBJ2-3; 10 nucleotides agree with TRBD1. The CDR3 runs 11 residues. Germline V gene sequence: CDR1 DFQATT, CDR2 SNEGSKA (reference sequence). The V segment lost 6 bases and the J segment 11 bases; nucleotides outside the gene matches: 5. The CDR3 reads CSAGGQGRQYF. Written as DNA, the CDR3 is TGCAGTGCCGGGGGACAGGGGCGGCAGTATTTT.

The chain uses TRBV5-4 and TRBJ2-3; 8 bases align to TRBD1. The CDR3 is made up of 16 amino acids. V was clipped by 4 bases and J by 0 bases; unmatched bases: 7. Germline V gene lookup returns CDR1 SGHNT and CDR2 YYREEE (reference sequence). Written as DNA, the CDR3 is TGTGCCAGCAGCCGACAGGGGCTTCGTAGCACAGATACGCAGTATTTT. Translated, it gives CASSRQGLRSTDTQYF.

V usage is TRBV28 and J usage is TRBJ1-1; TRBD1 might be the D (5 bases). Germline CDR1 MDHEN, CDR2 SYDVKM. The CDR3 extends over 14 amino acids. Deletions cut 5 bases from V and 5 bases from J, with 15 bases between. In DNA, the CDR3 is TGTGCCAGCAGTCGATCCCAGGGTTGGACTGAAGCTTTCTTT. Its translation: CASSRSQGWTEAFF.

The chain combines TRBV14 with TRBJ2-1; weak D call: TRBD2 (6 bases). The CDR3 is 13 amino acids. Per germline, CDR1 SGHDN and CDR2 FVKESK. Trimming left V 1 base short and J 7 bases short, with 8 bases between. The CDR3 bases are TGTGCCAGCAGCCAAGCTGGGACTAATGAGCAGTTCTTC. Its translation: CASSQAGTNEQFF.

The CDR3 sequence: CAWSVAQVQYF. The CDR3 DNA reads TGTGCCTGGAGTGTGGCCCAGGTGCAGTATTTT. This chain uses TRBV30 with TRBJ2-3; D not certain. CDR1 and CDR2 (germline): GTSNPN, SVGIG (reference sequence). With 0 bases removed from V and 11 bases from J, the gap between germline ends came to 9 bases. This CDR3 spans 11 amino acids. Using reference TRBV30 and TRBJ2-3 for the parts outside the CDR3, the full variable domain is SQTIHQWPATLVQPVGSPLSLECTVEGTSNPNLYWYRQAAGRGLQLLFYSVGIGQISSEVPQNLSASRPQDRQFILSSKKLLLSDSGFYLCAWSVAQVQYFGPGTRLTVL.

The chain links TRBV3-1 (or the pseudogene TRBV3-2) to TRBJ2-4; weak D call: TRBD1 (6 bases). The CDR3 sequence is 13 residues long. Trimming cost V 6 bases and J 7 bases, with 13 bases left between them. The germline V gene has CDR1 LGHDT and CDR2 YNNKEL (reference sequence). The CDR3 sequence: CASSSSTGNIQYF. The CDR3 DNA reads TGTGCCAGCAGTTCTTCTACAGGGAACATTCAGTACTTC.

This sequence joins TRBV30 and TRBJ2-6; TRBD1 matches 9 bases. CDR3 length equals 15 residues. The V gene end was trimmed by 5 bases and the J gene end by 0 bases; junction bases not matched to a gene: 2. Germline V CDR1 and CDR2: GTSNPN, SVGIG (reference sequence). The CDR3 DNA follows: TGTGCCTGGGGGGACAGGGCCTCTGGGGCCAACGTCCTGACTTTC. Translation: CAWGDRASGANVLTF.

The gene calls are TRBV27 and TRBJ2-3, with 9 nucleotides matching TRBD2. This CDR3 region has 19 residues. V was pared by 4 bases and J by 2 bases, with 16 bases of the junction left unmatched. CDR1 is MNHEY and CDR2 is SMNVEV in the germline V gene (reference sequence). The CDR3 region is CASSSPRRGGGGFTDTQYF. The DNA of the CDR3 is TGTGCCAGCAGTTCCCCCAGGCGGGGGGGCGGTGGTTTCACAGATACGCAGTATTTT.

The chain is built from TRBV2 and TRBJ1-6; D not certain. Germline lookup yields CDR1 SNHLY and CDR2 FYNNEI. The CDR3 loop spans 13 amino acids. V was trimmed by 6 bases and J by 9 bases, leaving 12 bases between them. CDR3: CASSRESASPLHF. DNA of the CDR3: TGTGCCAGCAGCCGGGAGTCGGCTTCACCCCTCCACTTT.

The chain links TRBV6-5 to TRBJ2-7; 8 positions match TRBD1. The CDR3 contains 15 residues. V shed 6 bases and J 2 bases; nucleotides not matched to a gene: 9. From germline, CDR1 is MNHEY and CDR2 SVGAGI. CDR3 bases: TGTGCCAGCAGCCGAGGTGGACAGGGAGCCTACGAGCAGTACTTC. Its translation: CASSRGGQGAYEQYF.

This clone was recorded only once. CDR3 nucleotides: TGCGCCAGCAGCCCACGGGGGGACCCCTCCTACGAGCAGTACTTC. Its translation is CASSPRGDPSYEQYF. The rearrangement joins TRBV5-1 to TRBJ2-7; TRBD2 agrees at 7 bases. After removal of 4 bases from V and 0 bases from J, the junction contained 7 bases not matched to a gene. The CDR3 totals 15 residues. Germline CDR1 reads SGHRS; CDR2 reads YFSETQ.

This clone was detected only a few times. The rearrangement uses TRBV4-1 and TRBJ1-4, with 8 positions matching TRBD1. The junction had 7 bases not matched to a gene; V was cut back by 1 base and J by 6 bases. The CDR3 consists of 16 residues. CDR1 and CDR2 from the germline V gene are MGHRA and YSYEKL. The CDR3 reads CASSQATGQGYEKLFF. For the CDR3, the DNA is TGCGCCAGCAGCCAAGCCACCGGACAGGGATATGAAAAACTGTTTTTT.

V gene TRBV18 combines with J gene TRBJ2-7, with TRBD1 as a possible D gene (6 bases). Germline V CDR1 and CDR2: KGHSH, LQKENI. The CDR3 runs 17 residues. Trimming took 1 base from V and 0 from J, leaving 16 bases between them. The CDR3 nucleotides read TGTGCCAGCTCACCACTCGTTTTAGGACAGAGCTCCTACGAGCAGTACTTC. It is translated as CASSPLVLGQSSYEQYF.

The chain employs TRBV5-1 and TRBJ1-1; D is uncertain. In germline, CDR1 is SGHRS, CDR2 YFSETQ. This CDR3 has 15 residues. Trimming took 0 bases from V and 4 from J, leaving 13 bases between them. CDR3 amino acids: CASSLGGRRSTEAFF. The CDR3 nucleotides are TGCGCCAGCAGCTTGGGAGGGCGCAGGAGCACTGAAGCTTTCTTT.

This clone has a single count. DNA of the CDR3: TGTGCCAGCAGCGAGGGACAGCAAGGCTATGGCTACACCTTC. It codes for CASSEGQQGYGYTF. The chain recombines TRBV5-4 with TRBJ1-2, with 7 bases identical to TRBD1. The CDR3 spans 14 residues. V lost 4 bases and J lost 4; bases outside the gene matches: 7. Germline V gives CDR1 SGHNT, CDR2 YYREEE (reference sequence).